Listed here is a single T cell receptor (beta chain). Its antigen remains unknown. These data originate in a study of OX40 agonist ivuxolimab in advanced cancers. The study, taken as a whole, reports: More expanded clones were found, on average, in CD8+ than in CD4+ T cells. The CD4+ and CD8+ T cells in the blood had expanded clonally by week 6 at 0.1 to 3.0 mg/kg.

The assay was immunoSEQ multiplex PCR, and TCRdb's table has in-frame clones only and misses some. The sample has tens of thousands of clones, more than 85% seen once. Blood was sampled at baseline, cycle 4 day 1, and cycle 7 day 1. The CDR3 spans 15 residues. V gave up 0 bases and J gave up 7 bases, with 10 bases separating them. Per germline, CDR1 MGHRA and CDR2 YSYEKL. Sequencing was performed on CD4+ or CD8+ T cells sorted from blood, taken in a trial of the OX40 agonist ivuxolimab. This TCR was recovered from an adult with an advanced solid tumor such as melanoma, head and neck, liver or kidney cancer. The chain recombines TRBV4-1 with TRBJ1-6; D not resolved. For the CDR3, the DNA is TGCGCCAGCAGCCAAGAGGTCAGTGCGAATTCACCCCTCCACTTT. This encodes CASSQEVSANSPLHF.